This TCR beta chain was documented in a study of shared clonotypes between healthy human individuals. Here immunoSEQ multiplex PCR was the method, and the copy in TCRdb shows in-frame clones only, minus some. The table shows over 1.4 million clones, with approximately 97% occurring only once. The CDR3 loop spans 14 amino acids. V was pared by 7 bases and J by 3 bases, with 15 bases between. CDR1 is MNHNS and CDR2 is SASEGT in the germline V gene. Points from the study as a whole: Estimated richness values were generally larger in naive subsets than in memory subsets. For sorted subsets, rarefaction showed incomplete sequencing despite large depth.

Concerning this clone: Its target is not known.

The chain has TRBV6-1 and TRBJ1-2; D not certain. This clonotype originated in a young man in good health. The sequenced material came from naive CD4+ T cells sorted from blood. Subset defined: CD45RA+ positively selected. CDR3 DNA: TGTGCCAGCACAGGTGGGCAGATCGACTATGGCTACACCTTC. As protein: CASTGGQIDYGYTF.